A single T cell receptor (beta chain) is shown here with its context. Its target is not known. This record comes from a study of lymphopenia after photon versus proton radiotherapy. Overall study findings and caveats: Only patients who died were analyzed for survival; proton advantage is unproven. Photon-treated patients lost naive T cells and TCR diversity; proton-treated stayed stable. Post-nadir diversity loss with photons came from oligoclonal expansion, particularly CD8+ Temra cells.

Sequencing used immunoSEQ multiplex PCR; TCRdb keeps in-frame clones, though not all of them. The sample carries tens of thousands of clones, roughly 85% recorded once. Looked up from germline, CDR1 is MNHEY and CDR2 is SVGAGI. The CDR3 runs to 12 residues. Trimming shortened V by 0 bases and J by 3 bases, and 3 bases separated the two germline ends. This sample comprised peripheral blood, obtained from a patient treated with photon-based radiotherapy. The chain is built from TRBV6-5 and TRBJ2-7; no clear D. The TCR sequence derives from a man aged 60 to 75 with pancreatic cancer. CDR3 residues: CASSYSVYEQYF. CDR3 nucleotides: TGTGCCAGCAGTTACTCGGTCTACGAGCAGTACTTC.